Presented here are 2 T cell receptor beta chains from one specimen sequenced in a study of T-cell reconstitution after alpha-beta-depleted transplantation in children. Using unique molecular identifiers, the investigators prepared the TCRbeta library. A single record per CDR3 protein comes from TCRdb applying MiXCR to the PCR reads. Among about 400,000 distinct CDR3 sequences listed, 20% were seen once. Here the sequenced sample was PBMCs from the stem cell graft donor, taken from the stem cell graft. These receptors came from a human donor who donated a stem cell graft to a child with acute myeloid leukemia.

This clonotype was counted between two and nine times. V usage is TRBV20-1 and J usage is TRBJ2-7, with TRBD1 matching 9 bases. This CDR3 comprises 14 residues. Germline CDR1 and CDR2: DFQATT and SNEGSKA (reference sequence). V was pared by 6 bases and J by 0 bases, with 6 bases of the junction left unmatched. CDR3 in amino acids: CSALQGASSYEQYF. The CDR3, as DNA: TGCAGTGCGCTACAGGGGGCAAGCTCCTACGAGCAGTACTTC.

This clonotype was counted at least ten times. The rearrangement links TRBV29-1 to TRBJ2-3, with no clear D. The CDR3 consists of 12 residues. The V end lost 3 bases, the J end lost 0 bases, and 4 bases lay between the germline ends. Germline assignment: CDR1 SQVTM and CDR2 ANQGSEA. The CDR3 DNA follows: TGCAGCGTTGATGGCAGCACAGATACGCAGTATTTT. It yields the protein CSVDGSTDTQYF.